The 5 T cell receptor beta chains below were found in one sample sequenced in a study of blood T cell repertoires in COVID-19. The assay was immunoSEQ multiplex PCR, and TCRdb's table has in-frame clones only and misses some. This sample has under 400,000 clones, with about 88% found just once. Sequencing was carried out using PBMCs or T cells enriched from blood (not recorded which). The receptors stem from a woman aged 30 to 39 who had been exposed to COVID-19.

As DNA, the CDR3 is TGCAGCGGGGCCCTTGGATCTGGAAACACCATATATTTT. Its translation is CSGALGSGNTIYF. The chain links TRBV29-1 to TRBJ1-3; D remains unclear. Trimming cost V 7 bases and J 1 base, with 11 bases left between them. Germline CDR1 is SQVTM and CDR2 is ANQGSEA. This CDR3 comprises 13 residues.

V and J are TRBV10-1 and TRBJ2-7; 7 bases are a match to TRBD2. This CDR3 comprises 13 residues. V lost 8 bases, J lost 0 bases, and 4 bases stayed unmatched. The germline CDR1 and CDR2 sequences are WNHNN and SYGVQD (reference sequence). CDR3 coding DNA: TGCGCCAGCGGGGGACTAAACTCCTACGAGCAGTACTTC. This gives the protein CASGGLNSYEQYF.

The chain links TRBV5-1 to TRBJ2-2, with D uncertain. The germline V gene has CDR1 SGHRS and CDR2 YFSETQ. The CDR3 runs 14 residues. The V gene lost 1 base and the J gene lost 5 bases, with 9 bases spanning the gap. The CDR3 loop reads CASSLSGPTGELFF. CDR3 DNA: TGCGCCAGCAGCTTGTCTGGGCCGACCGGGGAGCTGTTTTTT.

This chain links TRBV12-5 with TRBJ2-2; a weak D match, TRBD1 (6 bases). Germline V gives CDR1 LGHNT, CDR2 FRNRAP. V was pared by 2 bases and J by 6 bases, with 10 bases between. The CDR3 contains 14 residues. CDR3: CASGLLAGAGELFF. The CDR3 DNA sequence: TGTGCTAGTGGTTTGCTCGCAGGGGCCGGGGAGCTGTTTTTT.

DNA of the CDR3: TGTGCCAGCAGCCAGAGGGACAGAGGGAATGGCTACACCTTC. Translated: CASSQRDRGNGYTF. This sequence joins TRBV3-1 (or the pseudogene TRBV3-2) and TRBJ1-2; 7 bases map to TRBD1. V shed 3 bases, J shed 6 bases, and the junction held 7 bases outside the gene matches. The CDR3 sequence is 14 residues long. From germline, CDR1 is LGHDT and CDR2 YNNKEL (reference sequence).